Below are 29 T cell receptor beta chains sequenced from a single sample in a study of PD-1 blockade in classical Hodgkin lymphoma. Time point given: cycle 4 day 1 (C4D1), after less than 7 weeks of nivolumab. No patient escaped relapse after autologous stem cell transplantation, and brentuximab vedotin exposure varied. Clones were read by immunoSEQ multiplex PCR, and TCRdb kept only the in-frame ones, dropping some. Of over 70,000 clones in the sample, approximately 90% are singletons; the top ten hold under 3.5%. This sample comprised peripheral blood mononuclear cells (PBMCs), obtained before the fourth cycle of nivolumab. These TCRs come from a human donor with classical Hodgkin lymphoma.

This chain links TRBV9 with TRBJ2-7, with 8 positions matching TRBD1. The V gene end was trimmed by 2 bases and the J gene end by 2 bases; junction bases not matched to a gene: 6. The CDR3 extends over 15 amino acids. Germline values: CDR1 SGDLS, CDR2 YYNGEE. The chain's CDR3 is CASSVADRGPYEQYF. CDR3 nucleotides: TGTGCCAGCAGCGTGGCCGACAGGGGCCCCTACGAGCAGTACTTC.

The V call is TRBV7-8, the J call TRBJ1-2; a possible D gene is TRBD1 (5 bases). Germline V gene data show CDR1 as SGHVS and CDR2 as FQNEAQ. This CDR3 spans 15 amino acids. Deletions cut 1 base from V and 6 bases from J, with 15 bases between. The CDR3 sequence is CASSLVLEWGDGYTF. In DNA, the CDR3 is TGTGCCAGCAGCTTAGTACTGGAGTGGGGGGATGGCTACACCTTC.

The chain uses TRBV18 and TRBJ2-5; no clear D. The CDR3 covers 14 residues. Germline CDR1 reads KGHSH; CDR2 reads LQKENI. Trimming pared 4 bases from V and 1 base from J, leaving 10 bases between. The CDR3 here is CASSLVSGQETQYF. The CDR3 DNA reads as TGTGCCAGCTCACTGGTCTCGGGCCAAGAGACCCAGTACTTC.

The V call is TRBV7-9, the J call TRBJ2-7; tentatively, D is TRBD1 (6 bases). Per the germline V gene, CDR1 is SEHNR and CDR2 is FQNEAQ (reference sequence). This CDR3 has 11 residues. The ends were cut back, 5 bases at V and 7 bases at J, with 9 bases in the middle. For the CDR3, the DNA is TGTGCCAGCAGCCCGGGGACAGAGCAGTACTTC. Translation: CASSPGTEQYF.

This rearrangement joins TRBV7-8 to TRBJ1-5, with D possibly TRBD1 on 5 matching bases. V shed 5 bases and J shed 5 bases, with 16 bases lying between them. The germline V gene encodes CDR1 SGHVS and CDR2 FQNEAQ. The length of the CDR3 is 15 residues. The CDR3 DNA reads TGTGCCAGCAGCAGCCGGCAGGGAAGGGATCAGCCCCAGCATTTT. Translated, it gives CASSSRQGRDQPQHF.

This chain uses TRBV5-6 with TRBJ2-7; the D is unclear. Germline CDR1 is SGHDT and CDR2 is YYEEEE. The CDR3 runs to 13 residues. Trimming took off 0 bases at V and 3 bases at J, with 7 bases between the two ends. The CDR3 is CASSLARFYEQYF. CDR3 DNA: TGTGCCAGCAGCTTGGCCCGGTTCTACGAGCAGTACTTC.

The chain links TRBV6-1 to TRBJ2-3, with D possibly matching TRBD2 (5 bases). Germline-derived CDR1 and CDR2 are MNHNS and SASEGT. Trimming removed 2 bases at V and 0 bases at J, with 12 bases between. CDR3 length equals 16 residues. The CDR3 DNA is TGTGCCAGCAGTGAAATGGTAGCGCCTAGCACAGATACGCAGTATTTT. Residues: CASSEMVAPSTDTQYF.

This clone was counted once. DNA for the CDR3: TGTGCCAGTAGCAGGGACTTATTAGGTAATTCACCCCTCCACTTT. Translation: CASSRDLLGNSPLHF. The chain carries TRBV25-1 and TRBJ1-6, with D possibly being TRBD1 (5 bases). The CDR3 extends over 15 amino acids. Between the trimmed V and J ends, which lost 9 bases and 6 bases, there was a span of 18 bases. Germline V gives CDR1 MGHDK, CDR2 SYGVNS.

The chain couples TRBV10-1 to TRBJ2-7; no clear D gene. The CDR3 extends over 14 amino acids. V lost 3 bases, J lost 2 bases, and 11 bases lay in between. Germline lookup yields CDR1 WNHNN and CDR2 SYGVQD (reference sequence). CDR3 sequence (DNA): TGCGCCAGCAGTGAAACGAAGAGCCCCTACGAGCAGTACTTC. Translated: CASSETKSPYEQYF.

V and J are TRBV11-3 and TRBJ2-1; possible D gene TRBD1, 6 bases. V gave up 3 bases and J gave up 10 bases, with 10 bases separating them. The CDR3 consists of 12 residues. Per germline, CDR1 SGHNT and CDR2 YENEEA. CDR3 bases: TGTGCCAGCAGCTTTCTCGGACAGGAGCAGTTCTTC. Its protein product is CASSFLGQEQFF.

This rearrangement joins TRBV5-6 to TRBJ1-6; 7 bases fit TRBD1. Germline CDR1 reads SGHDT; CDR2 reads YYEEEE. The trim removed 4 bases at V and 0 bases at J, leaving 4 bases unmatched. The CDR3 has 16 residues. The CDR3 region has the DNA TGTGCCAGCAGCACCCGGGACAGCTCCTATAATTCACCCCTCCACTTT. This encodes CASSTRDSSYNSPLHF.

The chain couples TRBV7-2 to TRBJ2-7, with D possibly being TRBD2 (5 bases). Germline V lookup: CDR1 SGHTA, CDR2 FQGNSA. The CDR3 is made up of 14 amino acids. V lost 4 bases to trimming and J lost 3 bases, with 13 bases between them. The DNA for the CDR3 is TGTGCCAGCAGCTCCGGGGTCCACTACTACGAGCAGTACTTC. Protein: CASSSGVHYYEQYF.

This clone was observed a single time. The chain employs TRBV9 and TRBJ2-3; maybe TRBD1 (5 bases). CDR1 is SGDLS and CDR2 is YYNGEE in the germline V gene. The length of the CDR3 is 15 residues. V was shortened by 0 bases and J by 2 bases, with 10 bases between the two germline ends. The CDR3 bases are TGTGCCAGCAGCGTAGTGGGGCGGATCACAGATACGCAGTATTTT. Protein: CASSVVGRITDTQYF. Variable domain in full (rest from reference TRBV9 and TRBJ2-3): DSGVTQTPKHLITATGQRVTLRCSPRSGDLSVYWYQQSLDQGLQFLIQYYNGEERAKGNILERFSAQQFPDLHSELNLSSLELGDSALYFCASSVVGRITDTQYFGPGTRLTVL.

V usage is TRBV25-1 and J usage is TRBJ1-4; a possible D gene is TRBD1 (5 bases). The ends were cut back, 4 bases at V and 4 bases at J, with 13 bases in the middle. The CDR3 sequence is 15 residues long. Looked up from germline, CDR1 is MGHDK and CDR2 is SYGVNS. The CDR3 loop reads CASSGYDRYNEKLFF. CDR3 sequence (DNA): TGTGCCAGCAGTGGATACGACAGATATAATGAAAAACTGTTTTTT.

CDR3 residues: CASSALAGGTYEQYF. The CDR3 DNA reads as TGCGCCAGCAGCGCCCTAGCGGGCGGCACCTACGAGCAGTACTTC. The rearrangement joins TRBV4-3 to TRBJ2-7; 8 bases fit TRBD2. V shed 5 bases and J 2 bases; nucleotides not matched to a gene: 8. CDR3 length: 15 amino acids. Germline loops: CDR1 LGHNA, CDR2 YSLEER.

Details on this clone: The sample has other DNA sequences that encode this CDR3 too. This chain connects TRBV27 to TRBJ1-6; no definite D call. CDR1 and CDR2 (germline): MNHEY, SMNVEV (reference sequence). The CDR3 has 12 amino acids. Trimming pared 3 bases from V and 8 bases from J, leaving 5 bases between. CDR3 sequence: CASSFPDSPLHF. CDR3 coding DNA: TGTGCCAGCAGTTTCCCCGATTCACCCCTCCACTTT.

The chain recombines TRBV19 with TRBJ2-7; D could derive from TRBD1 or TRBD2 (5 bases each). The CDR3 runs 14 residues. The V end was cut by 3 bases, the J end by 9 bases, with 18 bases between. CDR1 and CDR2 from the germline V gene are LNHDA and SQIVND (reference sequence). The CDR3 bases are TGTGCCAGTAGTATGGCGCAGGGCTTTGAGGGGCAGTACTTC. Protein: CASSMAQGFEGQYF.

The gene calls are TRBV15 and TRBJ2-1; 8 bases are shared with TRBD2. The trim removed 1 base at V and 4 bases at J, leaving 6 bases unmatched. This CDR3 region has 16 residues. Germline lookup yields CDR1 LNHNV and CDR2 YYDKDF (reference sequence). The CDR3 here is CATSRVRGGSYNEQFF. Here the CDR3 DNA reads TGTGCCACCAGCAGAGTTCGCGGGGGGAGTTACAATGAGCAGTTCTTC.

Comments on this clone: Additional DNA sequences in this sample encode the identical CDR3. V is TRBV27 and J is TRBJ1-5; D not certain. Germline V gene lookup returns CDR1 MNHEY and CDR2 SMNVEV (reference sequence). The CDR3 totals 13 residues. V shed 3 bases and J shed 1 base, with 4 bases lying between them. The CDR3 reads CASSFDSNQPQHF. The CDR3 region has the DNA TGTGCCAGCAGTTTCGACAGCAATCAGCCCCAGCATTTT.

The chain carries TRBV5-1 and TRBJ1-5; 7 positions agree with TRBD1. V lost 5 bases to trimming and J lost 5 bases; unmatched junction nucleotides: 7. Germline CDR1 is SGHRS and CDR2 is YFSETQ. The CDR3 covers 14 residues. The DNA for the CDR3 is TGCGCCAGCAGTCTCACAGGGGTCCATCAGCCCCAGCATTTT. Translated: CASSLTGVHQPQHF.

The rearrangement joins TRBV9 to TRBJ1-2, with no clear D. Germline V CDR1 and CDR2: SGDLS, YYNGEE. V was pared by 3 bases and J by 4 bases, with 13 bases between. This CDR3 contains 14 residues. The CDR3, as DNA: TGTGCCAGCAGCGGATACACAGCGGGCTATGGCTACACCTTC. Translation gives CASSGYTAGYGYTF.

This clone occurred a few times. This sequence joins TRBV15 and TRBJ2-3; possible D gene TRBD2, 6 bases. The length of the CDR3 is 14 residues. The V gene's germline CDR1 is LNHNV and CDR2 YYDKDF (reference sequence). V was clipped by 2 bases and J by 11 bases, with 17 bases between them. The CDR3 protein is CATSRSAGLMRQYF. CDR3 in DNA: TGTGCCACCAGCAGATCTGCGGGACTTATGAGGCAGTATTTT.

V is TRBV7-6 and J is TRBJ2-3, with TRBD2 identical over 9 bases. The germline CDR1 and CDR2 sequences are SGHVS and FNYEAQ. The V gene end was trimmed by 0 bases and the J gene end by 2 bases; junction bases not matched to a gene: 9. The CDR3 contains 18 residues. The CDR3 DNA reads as TGTGCCAGCAGCTTAGCGGTAGTAGCGGGGGAGCACACAGATACGCAGTATTTT. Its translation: CASSLAVVAGEHTDTQYF.

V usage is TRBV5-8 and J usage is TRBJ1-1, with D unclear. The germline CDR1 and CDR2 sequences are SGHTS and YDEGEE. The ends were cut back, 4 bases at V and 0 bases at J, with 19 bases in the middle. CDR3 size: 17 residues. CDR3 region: CASSPVYEHFMNTEAFF. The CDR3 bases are TGTGCCAGCAGCCCAGTGTACGAACACTTCATGAACACTGAAGCTTTCTTT.

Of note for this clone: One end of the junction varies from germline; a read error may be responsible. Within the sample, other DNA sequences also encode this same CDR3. CDR3 region: CASSLDWGVYTEAFF. CDR3 nucleotide sequence: TGCGCCAGCAGCTTGGATTGGGGGGTGTACACTGAAGCTTTCTTT. The chain carries TRBV5-6 and TRBJ1-1; TRBD1 might be the D (5 bases). The germline CDR1 and CDR2 sequences are SGHDT and YYEEEE. CDR3 size: 15 residues.

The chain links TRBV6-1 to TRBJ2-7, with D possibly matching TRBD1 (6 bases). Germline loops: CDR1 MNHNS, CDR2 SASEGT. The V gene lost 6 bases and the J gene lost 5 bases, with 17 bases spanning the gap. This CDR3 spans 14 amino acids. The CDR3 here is CASRTGTLSNEQYF. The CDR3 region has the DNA TGTGCCAGCAGGACCGGGACATTATCCAACGAGCAGTACTTC.

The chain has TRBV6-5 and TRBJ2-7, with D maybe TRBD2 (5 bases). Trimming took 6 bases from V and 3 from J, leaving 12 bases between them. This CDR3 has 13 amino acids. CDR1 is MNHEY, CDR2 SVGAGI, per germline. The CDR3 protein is CASRTGNSYEQYF. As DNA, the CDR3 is TGTGCCAGCAGAACCGGGAATAGCTACGAGCAGTACTTC.

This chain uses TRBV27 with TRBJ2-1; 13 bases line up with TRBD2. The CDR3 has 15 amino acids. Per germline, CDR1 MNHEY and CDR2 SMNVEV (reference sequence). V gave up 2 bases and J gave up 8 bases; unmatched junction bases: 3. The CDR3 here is CASSLTSGGAYEQFF. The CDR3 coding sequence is TGTGCCAGCAGTTTAACTAGCGGGGGGGCATATGAGCAGTTCTTC.

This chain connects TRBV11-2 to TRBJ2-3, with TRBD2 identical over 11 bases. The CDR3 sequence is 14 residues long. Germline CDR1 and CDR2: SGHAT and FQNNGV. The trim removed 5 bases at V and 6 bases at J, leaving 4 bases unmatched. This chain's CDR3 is CASSRSGGADTQYF. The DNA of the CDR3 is TGTGCCAGCAGCCGTAGCGGGGGGGCGGATACGCAGTATTTT.